In its sample, the clone carrying this T cell receptor (beta chain) ranks as medium-sized. The sample originates from a study of control samples from healthy donors and cancer patients. V shed 7 bases and J shed 1 base, with 19 bases lying between them. This CDR3 spans 16 amino acids. Per the germline V gene, CDR1 is ENHRY and CDR2 is SYGVKD. The method was immunoSEQ multiplex PCR; TCRdb's version includes in-frame clones alone and lacks a portion of them. The sample yields 55,000 to 70,000 clones, 90% seen once. The sequence came from a man aged 55 to 70 with colorectal cancer. This rearrangement joins TRBV10-3 to TRBJ1-2; TRBD1 might be the D (5 bases). Sequenced sample: PBMCs. This CDR3 reads CAINRDPGMGNYGYTF. In DNA form, the CDR3 reads TGTGCCATCAACAGAGATCCAGGGATGGGTAACTATGGCTACACCTTC.